The 8 T cell receptor beta chains below come from one sample, sequenced in a study of cytomegalovirus exposure and HLA in healthy donors. Produced via immunoSEQ multiplex PCR; TCRdb's table is partial and in-frame only. The sample carries over 150,000 clones, about 90% recorded once. The sequencing sample was made of PBMCs. Receptor source: a young woman in good health and CMV-seropositive.

The J gene is TRBJ1-5, the V gene TRBV7-2, with D possibly matching TRBD1 (6 bases). Deletions cut 5 bases from V and 7 bases from J, with 18 bases between. CDR1 and CDR2 (germline): SGHTA, FQGNSA. The CDR3 totals 15 residues. This CDR3 is CASSPGSGGGQPQHF. CDR3 bases: TGTGCCAGCAGCCCAGGATCGGGGGGCGGACAGCCCCAGCATTTT.

The rearrangement links TRBV18 to TRBJ2-1, with D possibly TRBD2 on 6 matching bases. CDR1 is KGHSH, CDR2 LQKENI, per germline. V was cut by 6 bases and J by 5 bases, with 17 bases left in between. CDR3 length equals 15 residues. CDR3 loop: CASSLGGGVDNEQFF. The CDR3 nucleotides read TGTGCCAGCTCCCTTGGCGGCGGGGTTGACAATGAGCAGTTCTTC.

The chain combines TRBV6-5 with TRBJ1-5; D ambiguous. V lost 0 bases and J 9 bases, leaving 12 bases between the germline ends. The CDR3 has 14 residues. Germline V gene lookup returns CDR1 MNHEY and CDR2 SVGAGI. The CDR3 here is CASSYSPSLGPQHF. The CDR3 DNA sequence: TGTGCCAGCAGTTACTCCCCGTCCCTAGGGCCCCAGCATTTT.

The rearrangement joins TRBV2 to TRBJ2-3; a possible D gene is TRBD2 (6 bases). Trimming removed 5 bases at V and 2 bases at J, with 14 bases between. This CDR3 comprises 15 residues. Germline V gene sequence: CDR1 SNHLY, CDR2 FYNNEI. The CDR3: CASSLRLGFTDTQYF. The CDR3 DNA sequence: TGTGCCAGCAGTCTACGACTAGGATTCACAGATACGCAGTATTTT.

The J gene is TRBJ2-1, the V gene TRBV6-1; TRBD2 matches 10 bases. The CDR3 extends over 16 amino acids. V was clipped by 2 bases and J by 3 bases; unmatched bases: 4. The germline V gene encodes CDR1 MNHNS and CDR2 SASEGT. The CDR3 loop is CASSETLAGFYNEQFF. CDR3 sequence (DNA): TGTGCCAGCAGTGAAACACTAGCGGGATTCTACAATGAGCAGTTCTTC.

V usage is TRBV25-1 and J usage is TRBJ2-5; TRBD1 might be the D (6 bases). The CDR3 contains 15 residues. V dropped 2 bases and J dropped 6 bases, with 16 bases sitting between them. The V gene's germline CDR1 is MGHDK and CDR2 SYGVNS. The CDR3 protein is CASSEIRAGEKTQYF. In DNA form, the CDR3 reads TGTGCCAGCAGTGAAATAAGGGCAGGGGAGAAGACCCAGTACTTC.

V usage is TRBV28 and J usage is TRBJ2-1; D not certain. Trimming removed 5 bases from V and 7 bases from J, with 12 bases in between. CDR3 length: 13 residues. The germline CDR1 and CDR2 sequences are MDHEN and SYDVKM. CDR3 sequence: CASSPFTLNEQFF. The CDR3 nucleotides read TGTGCCAGCAGTCCATTCACTCTAAATGAGCAGTTCTTC.

The chain recombines TRBV7-9 with TRBJ1-2; D is unclear. V was shortened by 3 bases and J by 4 bases, with 12 bases between the two germline ends. The CDR3 contains 14 residues. Germline loops: CDR1 SEHNR, CDR2 FQNEAQ (reference sequence). The CDR3 region has the DNA TGTGCCAGCAGCTTTGACCTAGTCGGCTATGGCTACACCTTC. Translated: CASSFDLVGYGYTF.